This T cell receptor beta chain was identified in a study of OX40 agonist ivuxolimab in advanced cancers. Study in general: Treatment of patients was with ivuxolimab, an agonistic anti-OX40 (CD134) antibody. The study's findings and limits: Low normalized T-cell clonal expansion was also seen in some nonresponders. Average numbers of expanded clones were greater in CD8+ T cells than in CD4+. At 0.1-3.0 mg/kg, partial responders had clonal expansion among the lowest observed.

Germline assignment: CDR1 MDHEN and CDR2 SYDVKM. V was shortened by 2 bases and J by 2 bases, with 9 bases between the two germline ends. CDR3 length: 15 residues. As for this clone: Antigen: not known.

Libraries were prepared by immunoSEQ multiplex PCR; TCRdb keeps only in-frame clonotypes and omits some of them. Among about 47,000 clones, around 84% were seen once, and the ten largest hold around 2.5%. This rearrangement joins TRBV28 to TRBJ1-4, with TRBD1 as a possible D gene (5 bases). This receptor was identified in an adult with an advanced solid tumor such as melanoma, head and neck, liver or kidney cancer. Sample: CD4+ or CD8+ T cells sorted from blood, taken in a trial of the OX40 agonist ivuxolimab. CDR3 nucleotides: TGTGCCAGCAGTTTAGGGGGGTTGACTAATGAAAAACTGTTTTTT. This codes for CASSLGGLTNEKLFF.